Below, 24 T cell receptor beta chains from the same sample are listed, as sequenced in a study of control samples from healthy donors and cancer patients (dated by TCRdb to 2018 to 2021). The library was made by the immunoSEQ multiplex PCR assay. TCRdb limited this immuneACCESS table to in-frame rearrangements with V and J called. A share of clones is missing; checked studies link under half to unresolved V genes, and the rest is unexplained. The sample profile shows 140,000 to 150,000 clones; about 91% of them were found once. The ten largest clones add up to about 3% of the sample. The sample was blood. Source of these receptors: a man younger than 45 in good health.

The chain combines TRBV7-9 with TRBJ2-7; TRBD1 or TRBD2 may be the D gene (5 bases each). Germline loops: CDR1 SEHNR, CDR2 FQNEAQ (reference sequence). The CDR3 length is 18 residues. Trimming took 5 bases from V and 3 from J, leaving 26 bases between them. Here the CDR3 DNA reads TGTGCCAGCAGCAGTCCTTTCCGGGACGGACAATCCGGCTACGAGCAGTACTTC. As protein: CASSSPFRDGQSGYEQYF.

This chain uses TRBV28 with TRBJ1-1; TRBD1 matches 7 bases. The length of the CDR3 is 13 residues. The junction had 5 bases not matched to a gene; V was cut back by 5 bases and J by 5 bases. Per the germline V gene, CDR1 is MDHEN and CDR2 is SYDVKM. The CDR3 sequence: CASSPVRGTEAFF. DNA of the CDR3: TGTGCCAGCAGTCCAGTCAGGGGGACTGAAGCTTTCTTT.

This clone was detected only once. For the CDR3, the DNA is TGTGCCAGCAGCCCAGGACAGGGGGCAGACACCATATATTTT. It specifies CASSPGQGADTIYF. This chain links TRBV7-9 with TRBJ1-3, with 11 positions matching TRBD1. The CDR3 consists of 14 residues. The V and J ends lost 5 bases and 8 bases, in that order; junction bases with no gene match: 5. Germline CDR1 and CDR2: SEHNR and FQNEAQ (reference sequence).

This clone was detected only a few times. CDR3 bases: TGTGCCAGCAGACGTGAATCGGACACCGGGGAGCTGTTTTTT. Protein sequence: CASRRESDTGELFF. This rearrangement joins TRBV6-5 to TRBJ2-2, with D unresolved. This CDR3 comprises 14 residues. The germline V gene has CDR1 MNHEY and CDR2 SVGAGI. V was clipped by 6 bases and J by 3 bases, with 11 bases between them.

The chain uses TRBV11-3 and TRBJ1-4; D is unclear. Trimming removed 5 bases from V and 6 bases from J, with 16 bases in between. CDR1 is SGHNT and CDR2 is YENEEA in the germline V gene. The CDR3 is 15 amino acids. The CDR3 region is CASSAWLSGDEKLFF. The CDR3 nucleotides are TGTGCCAGCAGCGCCTGGCTCTCCGGGGATGAAAAACTGTTTTTT.

The chain joins TRBV7-9 to TRBJ2-2, with 7 bases identical to TRBD2. The V and J ends lost 2 bases and 1 base, in that order; junction bases with no gene match: 1. CDR1 is SEHNR and CDR2 is FQNEAQ in the germline V gene (reference sequence). This CDR3 is 15 amino acids long. CDR3 protein: CASSLTGGNTGELFF. The CDR3 DNA sequence: TGTGCCAGCAGCTTAACGGGGGGGAACACCGGGGAGCTGTTTTTT.

The chain couples TRBV5-5 to TRBJ1-2; D uncertain. The CDR3 is 13 residues long. The ends were cut back, 0 bases at V and 4 bases at J, with 7 bases in the middle. CDR1 is SGHKS and CDR2 is YYEKEE in the germline V gene (reference sequence). The DNA of the CDR3 is TGTGCCAGCAGCTTGGAGGTATCCTATGGCTACACCTTC. Amino acids: CASSLEVSYGYTF.

This chain connects TRBV25-1 to TRBJ2-7; D is unclear. This CDR3 has 13 amino acids. The germline V and J ends were trimmed by 1 base and 2 bases, with 6 bases remaining between them. The germline V gene has CDR1 MGHDK and CDR2 SYGVNS. The CDR3 region is CASSESPTYEQYF. Here the CDR3 DNA reads TGTGCCAGCAGTGAATCTCCCACCTACGAGCAGTACTTC.

V is TRBV5-8 and J is TRBJ2-7; D is perhaps TRBD2 (5 bases). Trimming stripped 2 bases from V and 5 bases from J, with 14 bases between. The CDR3 runs 14 residues. Germline CDR1 reads SGHTS; CDR2 reads YDEGEE. CDR3 loop: CASSLLGISDEQYF. CDR3 nucleotides: TGTGCCAGCAGCTTACTCGGGATTTCCGACGAGCAGTACTTC.

For the CDR3, the DNA is TGTGCCAGCGGCGCTGCTGGAAGTGAGCAGTTCTTC. Translation: CASGAAGSEQFF. The chain has TRBV3-1 (or the pseudogene TRBV3-2) and TRBJ2-1, with D uncertain. The germline V gene encodes CDR1 LGHDT and CDR2 YNNKEL (reference sequence). The V and J ends lost 8 bases and 9 bases respectively, with 14 bases between them. The CDR3 length is 12 residues.

CDR3 bases: TGTGCCAGCGCGGGGGATTCAGATACGCAGTATTTT. Protein product: CASAGDSDTQYF. The chain is built from TRBV6-6 and TRBJ2-3; 7 bases are a match to TRBD2. The germline V gene encodes CDR1 MNHNY and CDR2 SVGAGI (reference sequence). V was clipped by 8 bases and J by 4 bases; unmatched bases: 3. The CDR3 has 12 residues.

V gene TRBV6-2 or TRBV6-3 combines with J gene TRBJ2-2, with 9 bases fitting TRBD2. This CDR3 has 16 residues. Germline lookup yields CDR1 MNHEY and CDR2 SVGEGT. V trimming: 3 bases; J trimming: 5 bases; junction bases outside the gene matches: 7. CDR3 region: CASSYPSGVVTGELFF. The CDR3 coding sequence is TGTGCCAGCAGTTATCCTAGCGGGGTAGTAACCGGGGAGCTGTTTTTT.

Only one count was recorded for this clone. This chain uses TRBV5-1 with TRBJ1-3; the D is unclear. V was cut by 0 bases and J by 1 base, with 8 bases left in between. From germline, CDR1 is SGHRS and CDR2 YFSETQ. The CDR3 runs 15 residues. The CDR3 DNA follows: TGCGCCAGCAGCTTGGGGCCGGGATCTGGAAACACCATATATTTT. It is translated as CASSLGPGSGNTIYF.

Only a few counts were recorded for this clone. The same CDR3 can be traced to other DNA sequences in this sample. The chain links TRBV28 to TRBJ1-2; the D is unclear. Trimming left V 6 bases short and J 4 bases short, with 9 bases between. Germline V gene lookup returns CDR1 MDHEN and CDR2 SYDVKM. The CDR3 loop spans 12 amino acids. The CDR3 sequence: CASSFGSYGYTF. In nucleotides, the CDR3 is TGTGCCAGCAGCTTCGGAAGCTATGGCTACACCTTC.

CDR3 residues: CASSGHRGPGGNTIYF. The CDR3 DNA reads as TGTGCCAGCAGTGGACACAGGGGGCCCGGTGGAAACACCATATATTTT. The chain joins TRBV28 to TRBJ1-3; 9 positions agree with TRBD1. Trimming took 5 bases from V and 3 from J; bases not matched to a gene: 8. Germline-derived CDR1 and CDR2 are MDHEN and SYDVKM. CDR3 length: 16 residues.

A note on this clone: Other DNA sequences in this sample translate to the same CDR3. The CDR3 DNA reads TGCAGTGCTAGTAGTCCAGCGGGGGGCTTAAAATACGAGCAGTACTTC. Protein product: CSASSPAGGLKYEQYF. The chain joins TRBV20-1 to TRBJ2-7, with TRBD2 identical over 9 bases. This CDR3 region has 16 residues. After removal of 3 bases from V and 4 bases from J, the junction contained 13 bases not matched to a gene. Germline V lookup: CDR1 DFQATT, CDR2 SNEGSKA (reference sequence).

This clone has just a few counts. J is TRBJ1-4 and V is TRBV10-3, with D possibly TRBD1 on 5 matching bases. In germline, CDR1 is ENHRY, CDR2 SYGVKD. The CDR3 extends over 15 amino acids. V lost 6 bases, J lost 7 bases, and 18 bases lay in between. CDR3 amino acids: CAIRGGEEGSEKLFF. CDR3 bases: TGTGCCATCAGGGGAGGGGAGGAGGGATCTGAAAAACTGTTTTTT.

The rearrangement joins TRBV29-1 to TRBJ1-2; D may be TRBD1 (6 bases). CDR3 length: 13 residues. Germline CDR1 reads SQVTM; CDR2 reads ANQGSEA. Trimming took 2 bases from V and 8 from J, leaving 15 bases between them. The CDR3 sequence is CSVERGQGYGYTF. CDR3 DNA sequence: TGCAGCGTTGAACGTGGGCAGGGGTACGGCTACACCTTC.

V gene TRBV11-2 combines with J gene TRBJ2-7, with D possibly matching TRBD1 (5 bases). V was pared by 6 bases and J by 0 bases, with 12 bases between. The V gene's germline CDR1 is SGHAT and CDR2 FQNNGV. The CDR3 has 14 residues. In DNA, the CDR3 is TGTGCCAGCAGATTCACAGGTAGCTCCTACGAGCAGTACTTC. It codes for CASRFTGSSYEQYF.

This chain uses TRBV6-2 or TRBV6-3 with TRBJ2-3, with D maybe TRBD2 (7 bases). CDR1 MNHEY and CDR2 SVGEGT come from the germline V gene. This CDR3 contains 14 residues. The V end lost 4 bases, the J end lost 5 bases, and 13 bases lay between the germline ends. The chain's CDR3 is CASSFRGGGDTQYF. Written as DNA, the CDR3 is TGTGCCAGCAGTTTCCGAGGGGGGGGAGATACGCAGTATTTT.

This sequence joins TRBV2 and TRBJ2-1, with TRBD2 matching 14 bases. This CDR3 contains 14 residues. Trimming removed 3 bases from V and 9 bases from J; junction bases left unmatched: 1. Germline V gene data show CDR1 as SNHLY and CDR2 as FYNNEI. The CDR3 nucleotides read TGTGCCAGCAGTGAGACTAGCGGGGGGGGTGAGCAGTTCTTC. This gives the protein CASSETSGGGEQFF.

CDR3 region: CASTYRPGTGIAFF. CDR3 in DNA: TGTGCCAGCACCTATAGACCGGGGACAGGGATAGCTTTCTTT. This chain uses TRBV7-3 with TRBJ1-1, with 9 nucleotides matching TRBD1. The ends lost 7 bases at V and 10 bases at J; junction bases unmatched: 13. This CDR3 contains 14 residues. Germline values: CDR1 SGHTA, CDR2 FQGTGA.

The CDR3: CASSARVNEQFF. The CDR3 nucleotides are TGTGCCAGCAGCGCCAGGGTAAATGAGCAGTTCTTC. This chain connects TRBV7-2 to TRBJ2-1, with D perhaps matching TRBD1 (5 bases). Germline-derived CDR1 and CDR2 are SGHTA and FQGNSA. The CDR3 contains 12 residues. Trimming cost V 5 bases and J 7 bases, with 9 bases left between them.

The rearrangement joins TRBV5-5 to TRBJ1-6; the D gene is possibly TRBD1 (6 bases). This CDR3 has 16 residues. Trimming took 0 bases from V and 14 from J, leaving 21 bases between them. Germline loops: CDR1 SGHKS, CDR2 YYEKEE (reference sequence). The CDR3 DNA reads TGTGCCAGCAGCTTGGCCATCAACAGGGAGTTGGGTACCCTCCACTTT. Its translation: CASSLAINRELGTLHF.